This T cell receptor (beta chain) was sequenced for a study of immune heterogeneity within non-small cell lung tumors. Study context: Squamous cell carcinomas accounted for 4 of the tumors, non-squamous carcinomas for roughly 10, and 1 was not otherwise specified.

This clonotype was picked up many times. Its antigen is as yet unknown. Multiplex PCR was performed with 32 V and 13 J primers, and it amplified TCR beta CDR3. TCRdb reprocessed the multiplex PCR reads with MiXCR, giving one entry per CDR3 protein. This repertoire shows 14,000 to 15,000 distinct CDR3 sequences, around 27% found once; its top ten account for over 4%. The starting template was genomic DNA from bulk tumor, around 610 ng per sample. Biopsies that were spaced far apart were taken, several per primary tumor, during surgery. It was patients with untreated, newly diagnosed non-small cell lung cancer who underwent curative surgery. Newly diagnosed patients with non-small cell lung cancer who were having surgery with curative intent served as donors. CDR1 is MDHEN, CDR2 SYDVKM, per germline. The CDR3 covers 13 residues. The J segment lost 5 bases and the V segment lost 7 bases, leaving 5 bases of the junction unmatched.

General observations from the study: Local tumor mutational burden and local T-cell repertoire clonality showed a moderate significant correlation, R around 0.34. Recurring identical dominant CDR3 beta clonotypes were observed across tumor sites within a patient, together with site-unique high-frequency clones.

The specimen was lung tumor tissue. The origin of this receptor is a man aged 40-50 years with non-small cell lung cancer. The chain is built from TRBV28 and TRBJ1-5; TRBD1 matches 7 bases. The CDR3 spells CASTTTGHQPQHF. CDR3 bases: TGTGCCAGCACGACGACAGGGCATCAGCCCCAGCATTTT.